The text below deals with one T cell receptor beta chain. Germline V gene data show CDR1 as MNHEY and CDR2 as SVGAGI. With 5 bases clipped from V and 1 base from J, the junction kept 3 bases outside the gene matches. The CDR3 is 15 residues long. These data are taken from a study of technical replicates of blood from several donors. Assay: immunoSEQ multiplex PCR; the TCRdb copy retains only in-frame clones and omits some. This table holds about 59,000 clones, approximately 87% found once. V gene TRBV6-5 combines with J gene TRBJ2-1; 9 bases match TRBD2. The receptor was derived from a human donor in good health. Some clones in this sample may be carry-over from other donors' samples. The specimen was PBMCs. The CDR3 region is CASSIAGASYNEQFF. The DNA of the CDR3 is TGTGCCAGCAGTATAGCGGGAGCTTCCTACAATGAGCAGTTCTTC.